One sample yielded the 12 T cell receptor beta chains listed below, sequenced in a study of esophageal squamous cell carcinoma under preoperative chemotherapy. The time point is: before preoperative PTX-NDP chemotherapy. MiXCR, applied by TCRdb to the PCR reads, yields one record per CDR3 protein. The table has 6,600 or so distinct CDR3 sequences, more than 25% seen once. The sample was acquired from a patient given preoperative chemotherapy. Receptor source: a human donor with esophageal squamous cell carcinoma. The donor label of this sample is uncertain.

The rearrangement links TRBV23-1 to TRBJ2-3; TRBD2 aligns across 8 bases. TRBV23-1 is an ORF, with its function uncertain. J gave up 5 bases and V 0 bases, and 22 bases lay outside the gene matches. The CDR3 loop spans 21 amino acids. The CDR3 region is CASSQSSGAGPGTRPEDTQYF. The CDR3 nucleotides read TGCGCCAGCAGTCAATCCTCGGGGGCAGGTCCCGGGACTAGGCCCGAAGATACGCAGTATTTT.

This clonotype is large (0.1 to 1%). V gene TRBV6-1 combines with J gene TRBJ2-7; tentatively, D is TRBD1 or TRBD2 (6 bases each). The germline V gene encodes CDR1 MNHNS and CDR2 SASEGT. The CDR3 spans 16 residues. V shed 0 bases and J shed 0 bases, with 12 bases lying between them. The CDR3 DNA follows: TGTGCCAGCAGTGAAGCCTCGGGGGCCGGCTCCTACGAGCAGTACTTC. Translating it yields CASSEASGAGSYEQYF.

The V call is TRBV27, the J call TRBJ2-5; D could derive from TRBD1 or TRBD2 (6 bases each). The end of the DNA fits TRBJ2-7 better, so the J call may be wrong. The germline CDR1 and CDR2 sequences are MNHEY and SMNVEV (reference sequence). The CDR3 has 14 residues. The CDR3 nucleotides read TGTGCCAGGGGGCCCGGGGGCATAGGGGTCGAGCAGTACTTC. This sequence encodes CARGPGGIGVEQYF.

By its share, this clonotype is large (0.1 to 1%). The chain recombines TRBV6-1 with TRBJ2-7, with D perhaps matching TRBD1 or TRBD2 (6 bases each). This CDR3 has 14 residues. V shed 4 bases and J shed 0 bases, with 10 bases lying between them. Per germline, CDR1 MNHNS and CDR2 SASEGT. The CDR3 here is CASSGRGSSYEQYF. The CDR3 nucleotides read TGTGCCAGCAGTGGGAGGGGGAGCTCCTACGAGCAGTACTTC.

The table lists this clonotype with many counts. The chain is built from TRBV12-3 or TRBV12-4 and TRBJ2-1, with a tentative D call TRBD1 (5 bases). Trimming pared 3 bases from V and 10 bases from J, leaving 19 bases between. The CDR3 has 15 amino acids. CDR3 sequence reads: CASSFSGQGSYEQFF. The CDR3 nucleotides are TGTGCCAGCAGTTTTTCTGGGCAGGGCTCCTACGAGCAGTTCTTC.

About this clonotype itself: The junction differs from germline at one of its ends, possibly a read error. The chain is built from TRBV6-1 and TRBJ2-1; TRBD2 matches at 8 bases. This CDR3 is 15 amino acids long. Germline assignment: CDR1 MNHNS and CDR2 SASEGT. The CDR3 here is CGSTKSGSSCNEQFF. The CDR3 DNA sequence: TGTGGCAGCACTAAGAGCGGGAGCTCCTGCAATGAGCAGTTCTTC.

This clonotype was observed at least ten times. V usage is TRBV27 and J usage is TRBJ2-1; 8 bases agree with TRBD1. The CDR3 spans 17 residues. The J segment lost 7 bases and the V segment lost 0 bases, leaving 11 bases of the junction unmatched. The germline gives CDR1 MNHEY, CDR2 SMNVEV (reference sequence). The CDR3 is CASSLSPGQGLENEQFF. Written as DNA, the CDR3 is TGTGCCAGCAGTTTATCCCCCGGACAGGGTCTCGAAAATGAGCAGTTCTTC.

As to this clonotype: Since no conserved phenylalanine or tryptophan closes the CDR3, a read error is the likely cause. The chain recombines TRBV10-2 with TRBJ2-5; D not certain. The end of the DNA aligns better with TRBJ2-7, so the J call may be wrong. The CDR3 covers 13 residues. Germline CDR1 WSHSY, CDR2 SAAADI. The CDR3 sequence: CASRLGLVDEQYL. DNA for the CDR3: TGCGCCAGCAGGCTAGGGCTAGTCGACGAGCAGTACTTG.

This clonotype was seen repeatedly, ten times or more. The rearrangement links TRBV11-1 to TRBJ2-1; D possibly uses TRBD1 or TRBD2 (5 bases each). The CDR3 covers 13 residues. Germline CDR1 and CDR2: SGHAT and FQDESV (reference sequence). V gave up 8 bases and J gave up 10 bases, with 18 bases separating them. This chain's CDR3 is CASGQGGSYEQFF. The CDR3, as DNA: TGTGCCAGCGGACAAGGTGGGAGCTACGAGCAGTTCTTC.

Within the sample, this clonotype is large. The chain employs TRBV10-2 and TRBJ2-7; 7 bases align to TRBD1. The CDR3 totals 14 residues. Per the germline V gene, CDR1 is WSHSY and CDR2 is SAAADI. V lost 4 bases, J lost 2 bases, and 5 bases stayed unmatched. The CDR3: CASSGQGPTYEQYF. CDR3 coding DNA: TGCGCCAGCAGTGGACAGGGTCCAACCTACGAGCAGTACTTC.

This clonotype was counted ten times or more. The V gene is TRBV7-8, the J gene TRBJ2-3; tentatively, D is TRBD2 (5 bases). This CDR3 is built from 16 residues. Germline assignment: CDR1 SGHVS and CDR2 FQNEAQ. V was clipped by 5 bases and J by 0 bases, with 15 bases between them. The CDR3 loop is CASSTGSDFSTDTQYF. CDR3 sequence (DNA): TGTGCCAGCAGCACCGGATCGGACTTTAGCACAGATACGCAGTATTTT.

This clonotype was seen a few times. The CDR3 region has the DNA TGTGCCGGCGGGCGATGGCACAGGGGAAATGGAGACATTCAGTACTTC. Residues: CAGGRWHRGNGDIQYF. V gene TRBV7-2 combines with J gene TRBJ2-4; 7 bases agree with TRBD1. The ends lost 11 bases at V and 8 bases at J; junction bases unmatched: 21. Germline-derived CDR1 and CDR2 are SGHTA and FQGNSA. This CDR3 region has 16 residues.